The next 8 T cell receptor beta chains were all read from a single sample in a study of PD-L1 blockade in urothelial cancer. Method: immunoSEQ multiplex PCR; TCRdb's copy keeps in-frame clones and lacks some. The table lists about 45,000 clones, roughly 78% of them singletons. Sample time point: peripheral blood 6 weeks after treatment start. The sample in question was PBMCs, obtained around atezolizumab (anti-PD-L1) treatment. These receptors originate from a man aged 60-69 years with urothelial cancer.

This clone was found a few times. The chain recombines TRBV20-1 with TRBJ2-5, with D perhaps TRBD2 (5 bases). Germline V gene lookup returns CDR1 DFQATT and CDR2 SNEGSKA (reference sequence). This CDR3 comprises 10 residues. V lost 5 bases, J lost 4 bases, and 5 bases lay in between. In DNA form, the CDR3 reads TGCAGTGCTGGGAGAGAGACCCAGTACTTC. Translating gives CSAGRETQYF.

The chain links TRBV28 to TRBJ1-2; D unclear. The CDR3 totals 11 residues. The V end was cut by 7 bases, the J end by 7 bases, with 10 bases between. CDR1 MDHEN and CDR2 SYDVKM come from the germline V gene. The CDR3 DNA sequence: TGTGCCAGCACGGGTTTGGGTGGCTACACCTTC. Its translation is CASTGLGGYTF.

This chain links TRBV27 with TRBJ2-7, with D perhaps TRBD2 (5 bases). The CDR3 is 15 amino acids. From germline, CDR1 is MNHEY and CDR2 SMNVEV (reference sequence). V lost 2 bases to trimming and J lost 4 bases, with 15 bases between them. Written as DNA, the CDR3 is TGTGCCAGCAGTTTAGGAAAGGCACGGACTTACGAGCAGTACTTC. Its protein is CASSLGKARTYEQYF.

Only a few counts were recorded for this clone. Other DNA sequences in the sample encode the same CDR3. The V call is TRBV4-1, the J call TRBJ2-7; D is unclear. The germline V and J ends were trimmed by 0 bases and 6 bases, with 12 bases remaining between them. The CDR3 extends over 14 amino acids. Germline lookup yields CDR1 MGHRA and CDR2 YSYEKL. The CDR3 DNA reads as TGCGCCAGCAGCCAAGAAGGCAGGTTGGGCGAGCAGTACTTC. As protein: CASSQEGRLGEQYF.

This chain links TRBV27 with TRBJ1-1, with 9 bases fitting TRBD1. With 3 bases clipped from V and 3 bases from J, the junction kept 5 bases outside the gene matches. Germline CDR1 reads MNHEY; CDR2 reads SMNVEV (reference sequence). CDR3 length: 15 amino acids. The chain's CDR3 is CASSFQTGGHTEAFF. The CDR3 DNA reads TGTGCCAGCAGTTTCCAGACAGGGGGGCACACTGAAGCTTTCTTT.

The chain couples TRBV10-3 to TRBJ2-7; D perhaps matches TRBD1 (6 bases). The germline V gene has CDR1 ENHRY and CDR2 SYGVKD. Trimming removed 8 bases from V and 2 bases from J, with 13 bases in between. CDR3 length: 13 residues. CDR3 sequence: CAIGDKTTYEQYF. For the CDR3, the DNA is TGTGCCATCGGGGACAAAACAACCTACGAGCAGTACTTC.

The chain carries TRBV19 and TRBJ1-2; 12 bases map to TRBD1. V was clipped by 5 bases and J by 13 bases; unmatched bases: 8. The CDR3 is 13 amino acids. CDR1 is LNHDA, CDR2 SQIVND, per germline (reference sequence). The CDR3 sequence: CASSPTGQGAVTF. CDR3 coding DNA: TGTGCCAGTAGTCCAACGGGACAGGGGGCGGTCACCTTC.

The chain recombines TRBV15 with TRBJ1-4; 7 bases are a match to TRBD1. The germline gives CDR1 LNHNV, CDR2 YYDKDF (reference sequence). The CDR3 runs 15 residues. V gave up 1 base and J gave up 8 bases; unmatched junction bases: 7. Here the CDR3 reads CATSRGRGGGEKLFF. The CDR3, as DNA: TGTGCCACCAGCAGAGGCCGAGGGGGCGGCGAAAAACTGTTTTTT.